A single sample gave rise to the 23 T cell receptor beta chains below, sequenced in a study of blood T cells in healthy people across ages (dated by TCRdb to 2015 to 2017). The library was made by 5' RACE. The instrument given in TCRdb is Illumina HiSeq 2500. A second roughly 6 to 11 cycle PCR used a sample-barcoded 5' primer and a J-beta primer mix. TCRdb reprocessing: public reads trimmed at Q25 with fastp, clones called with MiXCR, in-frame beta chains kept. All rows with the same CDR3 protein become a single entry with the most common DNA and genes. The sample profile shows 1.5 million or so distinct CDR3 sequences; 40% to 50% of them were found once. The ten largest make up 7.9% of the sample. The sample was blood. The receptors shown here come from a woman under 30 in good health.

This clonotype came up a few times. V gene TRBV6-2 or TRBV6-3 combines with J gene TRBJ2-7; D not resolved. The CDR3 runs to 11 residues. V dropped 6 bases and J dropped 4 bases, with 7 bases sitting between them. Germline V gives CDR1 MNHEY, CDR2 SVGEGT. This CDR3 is CASRYKYEQYF. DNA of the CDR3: TGTGCCAGCAGGTATAAATACGAGCAGTACTTC.

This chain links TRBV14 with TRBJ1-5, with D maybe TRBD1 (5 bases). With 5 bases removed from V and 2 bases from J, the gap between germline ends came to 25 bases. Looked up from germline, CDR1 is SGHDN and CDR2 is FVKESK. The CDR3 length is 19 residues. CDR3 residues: CASSYFRDFTGSGNQPQHF. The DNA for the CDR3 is TGTGCCAGCAGCTATTTCCGGGACTTTACGGGTTCGGGCAATCAGCCCCAGCATTTT.

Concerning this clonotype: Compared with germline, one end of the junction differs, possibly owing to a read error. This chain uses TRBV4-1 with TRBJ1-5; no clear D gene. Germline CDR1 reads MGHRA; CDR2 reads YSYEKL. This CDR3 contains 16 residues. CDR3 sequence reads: CASSQPALNSDQPQHF. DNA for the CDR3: TGCGCCAGCAGCCAGCCGGCACTCAATAGCGATCAGCCCCAGCATTTT.

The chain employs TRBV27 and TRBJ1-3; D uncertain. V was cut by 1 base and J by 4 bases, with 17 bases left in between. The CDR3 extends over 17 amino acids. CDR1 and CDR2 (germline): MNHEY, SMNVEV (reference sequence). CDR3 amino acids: CASSLFSGGDAGNTIYF. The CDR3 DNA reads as TGTGCCAGCAGTTTATTTTCGGGAGGCGACGCGGGAAACACCATATATTTT.

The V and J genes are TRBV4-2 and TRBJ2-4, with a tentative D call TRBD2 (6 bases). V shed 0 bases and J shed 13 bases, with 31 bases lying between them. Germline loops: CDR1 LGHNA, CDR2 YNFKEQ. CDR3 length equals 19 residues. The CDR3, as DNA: TGTGCCAGCAGCCAAGACCGATTCGCGGGGCGGGTGTCGTACAATGAGCAGTACTTC. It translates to CASSQDRFAGRVSYNEQYF.

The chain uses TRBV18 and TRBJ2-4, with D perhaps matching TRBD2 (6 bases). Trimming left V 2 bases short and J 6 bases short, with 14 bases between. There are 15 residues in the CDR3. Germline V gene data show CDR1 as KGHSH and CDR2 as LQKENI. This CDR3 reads CASSPVRDGGNIQYF. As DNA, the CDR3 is TGTGCCAGCTCACCAGTTCGGGACGGGGGAAACATTCAGTACTTC.

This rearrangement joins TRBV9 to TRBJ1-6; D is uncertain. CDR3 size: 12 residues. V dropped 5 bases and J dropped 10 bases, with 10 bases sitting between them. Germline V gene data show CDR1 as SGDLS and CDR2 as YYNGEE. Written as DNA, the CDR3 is TGTGCCAGCAGTGCGGACGGGTCACCCCTCCACTTT. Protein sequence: CASSADGSPLHF.

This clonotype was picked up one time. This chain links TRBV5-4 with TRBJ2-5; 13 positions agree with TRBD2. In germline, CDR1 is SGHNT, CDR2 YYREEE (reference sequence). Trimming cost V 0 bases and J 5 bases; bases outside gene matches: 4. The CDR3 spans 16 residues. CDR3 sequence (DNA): TGTGCCAGCAGCTTGGGACTAGCGGGGGGTCATGAGACCCAGTACTTC. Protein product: CASSLGLAGGHETQYF. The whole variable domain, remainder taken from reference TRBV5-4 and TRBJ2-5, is ETGVTQSPTHLIKTRGQQVTLRCSSQSGHNTVSWYQQALGQGPQFIFQYYREEENGRGNFPPRFSGLQFPNYSSELNVNALELDDSALYLCASSLGLAGGHETQYFGPGTRLLVL.

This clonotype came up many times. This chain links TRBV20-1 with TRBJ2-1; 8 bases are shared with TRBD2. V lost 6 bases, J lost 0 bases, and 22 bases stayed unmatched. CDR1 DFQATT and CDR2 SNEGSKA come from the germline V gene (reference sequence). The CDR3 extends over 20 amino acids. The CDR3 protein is CSAGARRTSSGRISYNEQFF. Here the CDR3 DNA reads TGCAGTGCGGGGGCCCGTCGGACTAGCTCGGGTCGAATCTCCTACAATGAGCAGTTCTTC.

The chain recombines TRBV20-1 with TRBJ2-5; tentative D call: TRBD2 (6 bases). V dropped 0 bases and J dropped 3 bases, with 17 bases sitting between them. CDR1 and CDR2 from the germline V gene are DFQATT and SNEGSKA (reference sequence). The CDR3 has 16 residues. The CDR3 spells CSARDGRGDSEETQYF. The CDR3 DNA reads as TGCAGTGCTAGAGATGGACGTGGGGACTCAGAAGAGACCCAGTACTTC.

The chain's CDR3 is CASSPSWVSNQPQHF. The DNA of the CDR3 is TGCGCCAGCAGCCCCTCATGGGTTAGCAATCAGCCCCAGCATTTT. V gene TRBV4-1 combines with J gene TRBJ1-5; D gene uncertain. Germline loops: CDR1 MGHRA, CDR2 YSYEKL. Deletions cut 4 bases from V and 0 bases from J, with 10 bases between. This CDR3 spans 15 amino acids.

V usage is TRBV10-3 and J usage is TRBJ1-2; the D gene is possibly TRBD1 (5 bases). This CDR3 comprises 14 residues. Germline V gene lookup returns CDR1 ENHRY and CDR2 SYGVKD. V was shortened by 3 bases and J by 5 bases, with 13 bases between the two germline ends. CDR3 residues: CAISDSGTEYGYTF. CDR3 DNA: TGTGCCATCAGTGATTCCGGGACGGAGTATGGCTACACCTTC.

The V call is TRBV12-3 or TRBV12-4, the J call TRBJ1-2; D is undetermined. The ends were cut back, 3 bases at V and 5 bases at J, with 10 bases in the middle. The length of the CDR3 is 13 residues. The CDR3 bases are TGTGCCAGCAGTTTCCCCCCCGTTTATGGCTACACCTTC. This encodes CASSFPPVYGYTF.

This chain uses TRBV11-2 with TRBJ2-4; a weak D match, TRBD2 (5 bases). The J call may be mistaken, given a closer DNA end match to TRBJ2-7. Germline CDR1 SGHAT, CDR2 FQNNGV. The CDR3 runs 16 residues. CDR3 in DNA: TGTGCCAGCAGCTTAAACGTCGGGCCCCCCGGAGGCGAGCAGTACTTC. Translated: CASSLNVGPPGGEQYF.

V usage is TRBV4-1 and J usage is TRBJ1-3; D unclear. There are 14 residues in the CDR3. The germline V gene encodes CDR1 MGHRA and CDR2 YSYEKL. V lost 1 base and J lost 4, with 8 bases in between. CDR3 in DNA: TGCGCCAGCAGCCAAGCATTGTGGGGAAACACCATATATTTT. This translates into CASSQALWGNTIYF.

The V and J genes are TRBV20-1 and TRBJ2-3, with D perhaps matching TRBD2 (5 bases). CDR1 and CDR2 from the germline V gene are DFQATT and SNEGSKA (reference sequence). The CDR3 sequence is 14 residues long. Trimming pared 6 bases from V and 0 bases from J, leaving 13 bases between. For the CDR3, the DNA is TGCAGTGCCAGGCCGGGGTCTAGCACAGATACGCAGTATTTT. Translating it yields CSARPGSSTDTQYF.

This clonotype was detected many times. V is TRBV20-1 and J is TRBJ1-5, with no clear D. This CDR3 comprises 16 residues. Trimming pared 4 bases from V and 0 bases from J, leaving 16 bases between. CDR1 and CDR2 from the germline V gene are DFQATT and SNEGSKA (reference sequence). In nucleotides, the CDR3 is TGCAGTGCTATTAGAAATGGCGCGAATAGCAATCAGCCCCAGCATTTT. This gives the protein CSAIRNGANSNQPQHF.

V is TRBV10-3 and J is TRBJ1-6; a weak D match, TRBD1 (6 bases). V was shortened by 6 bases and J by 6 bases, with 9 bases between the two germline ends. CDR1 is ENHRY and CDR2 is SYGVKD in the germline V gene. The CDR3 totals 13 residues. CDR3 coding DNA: TGTGCCATCAGGGAGGACAGTAATTCACCCCTCCACTTT. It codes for CAIREDSNSPLHF.

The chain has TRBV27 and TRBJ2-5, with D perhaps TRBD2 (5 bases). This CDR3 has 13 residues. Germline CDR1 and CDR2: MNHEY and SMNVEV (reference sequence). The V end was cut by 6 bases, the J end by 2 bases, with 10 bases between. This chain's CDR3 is CASSFGEQETQYF. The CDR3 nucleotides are TGTGCCAGCAGCTTCGGGGAGCAAGAGACCCAGTACTTC.

The CDR3, as DNA: TGTGCCAGCAGCTTGTCCTCGCGACTAGCGGGGGGCCACAATGAGCAGTTCTTC. It translates to CASSLSSRLAGGHNEQFF. The chain is built from TRBV11-2 and TRBJ2-1; TRBD2 agrees at 13 bases. Germline loops: CDR1 SGHAT, CDR2 FQNNGV. The CDR3 loop spans 18 amino acids. V trimming: 3 bases; J trimming: 5 bases; junction bases outside the gene matches: 10.

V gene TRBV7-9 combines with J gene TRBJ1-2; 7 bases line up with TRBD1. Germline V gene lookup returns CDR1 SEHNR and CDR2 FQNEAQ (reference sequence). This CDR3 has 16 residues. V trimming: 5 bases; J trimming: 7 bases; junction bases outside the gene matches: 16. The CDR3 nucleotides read TGTGCCAGCAGCCCAATTACCGGGACAGAAGCGTCTGGCTACACCTTC. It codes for CASSPITGTEASGYTF.

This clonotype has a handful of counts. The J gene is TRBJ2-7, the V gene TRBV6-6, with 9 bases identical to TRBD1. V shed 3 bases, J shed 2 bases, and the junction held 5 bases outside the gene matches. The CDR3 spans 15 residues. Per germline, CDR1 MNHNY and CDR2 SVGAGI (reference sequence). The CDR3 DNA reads TGTGCCAGCAGTTATACAGGGGGCTCTACCTACGAGCAGTACTTC. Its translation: CASSYTGGSTYEQYF.

The CDR3 region has the DNA TGTGCCAGCAGCTTCCGGGACAGGCCCTACGAGCAGTACTTC. Residues: CASSFRDRPYEQYF. This chain connects TRBV7-9 to TRBJ2-7, with TRBD1 matching over 8 bases. The CDR3 runs to 14 residues. Germline V gene data show CDR1 as SEHNR and CDR2 as FQNEAQ (reference sequence). J was trimmed by 2 bases and V by 3 bases; bases with no gene match: 3.